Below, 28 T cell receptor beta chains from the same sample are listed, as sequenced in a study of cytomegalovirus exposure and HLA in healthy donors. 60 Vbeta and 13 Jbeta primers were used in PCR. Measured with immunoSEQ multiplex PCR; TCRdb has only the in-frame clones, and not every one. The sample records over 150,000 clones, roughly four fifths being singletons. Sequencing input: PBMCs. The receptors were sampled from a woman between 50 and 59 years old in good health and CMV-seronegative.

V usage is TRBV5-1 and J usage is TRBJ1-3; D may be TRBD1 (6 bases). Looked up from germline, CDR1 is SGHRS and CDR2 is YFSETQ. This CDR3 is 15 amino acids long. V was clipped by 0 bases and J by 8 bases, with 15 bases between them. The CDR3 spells CASSLGGHNMDTIYF. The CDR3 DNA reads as TGCGCCAGCAGCTTGGGGGGACACAATATGGACACCATATATTTT.

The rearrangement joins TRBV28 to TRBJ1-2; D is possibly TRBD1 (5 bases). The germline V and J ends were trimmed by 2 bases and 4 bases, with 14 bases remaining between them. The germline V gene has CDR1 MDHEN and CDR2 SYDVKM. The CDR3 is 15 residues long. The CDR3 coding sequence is TGTGCCAGCAGTTTAGCGTCAGACAGAAGCTATGGCTACACCTTC. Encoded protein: CASSLASDRSYGYTF.

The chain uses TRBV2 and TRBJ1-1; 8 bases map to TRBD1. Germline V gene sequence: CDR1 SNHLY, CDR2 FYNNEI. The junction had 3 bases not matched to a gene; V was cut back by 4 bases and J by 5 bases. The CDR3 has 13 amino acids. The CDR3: CASSGQGWTEAFF. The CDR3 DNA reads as TGTGCCAGCAGTGGACAGGGGTGGACTGAAGCTTTCTTT.

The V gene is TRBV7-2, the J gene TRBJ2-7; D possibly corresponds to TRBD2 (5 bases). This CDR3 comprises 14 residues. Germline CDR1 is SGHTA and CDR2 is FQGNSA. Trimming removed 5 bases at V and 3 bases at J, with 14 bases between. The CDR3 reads CASSSRRANYEQYF. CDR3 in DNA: TGTGCCAGCAGCAGTAGGCGGGCCAACTACGAGCAGTACTTC.

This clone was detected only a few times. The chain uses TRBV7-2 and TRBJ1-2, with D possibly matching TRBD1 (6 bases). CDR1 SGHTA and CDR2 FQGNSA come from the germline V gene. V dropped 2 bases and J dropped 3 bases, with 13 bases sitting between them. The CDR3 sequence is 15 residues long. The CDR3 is CASSLTRGRDYGYTF. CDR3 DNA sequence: TGTGCCAGCAGCTTAACAAGGGGGAGAGACTATGGCTACACCTTC.

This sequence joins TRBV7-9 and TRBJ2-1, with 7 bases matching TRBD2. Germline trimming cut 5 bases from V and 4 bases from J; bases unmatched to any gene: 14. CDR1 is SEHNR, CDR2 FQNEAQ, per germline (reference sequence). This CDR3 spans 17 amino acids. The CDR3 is CASSPGVGLAVYNEQFF. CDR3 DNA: TGTGCCAGCAGCCCCGGAGTTGGGCTAGCGGTTTACAATGAGCAGTTCTTC.

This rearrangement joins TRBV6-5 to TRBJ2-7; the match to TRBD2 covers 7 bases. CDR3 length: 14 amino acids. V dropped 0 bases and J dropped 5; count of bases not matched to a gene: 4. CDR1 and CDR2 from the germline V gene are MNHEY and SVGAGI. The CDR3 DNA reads TGTGCCAGCAGTTACTCGACCGGACTAGACGAGCAGTACTTC. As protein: CASSYSTGLDEQYF.

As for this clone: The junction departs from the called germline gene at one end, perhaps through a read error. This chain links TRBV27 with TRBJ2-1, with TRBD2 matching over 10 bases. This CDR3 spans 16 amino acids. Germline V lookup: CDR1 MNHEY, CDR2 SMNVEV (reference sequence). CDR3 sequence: CASSRLAGTPENGQFF. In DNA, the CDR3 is TGTGCCAGCAGTCGACTAGCGGGCACACCCGAAAATGGGCAGTTCTTC.

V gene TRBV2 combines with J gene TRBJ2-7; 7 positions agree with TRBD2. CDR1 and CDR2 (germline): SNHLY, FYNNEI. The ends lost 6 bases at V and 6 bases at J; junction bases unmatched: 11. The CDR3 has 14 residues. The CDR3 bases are TGTGCCAGCAGGCCTCTAGCGGACCCCCTCGAGCAGTACTTC. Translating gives CASRPLADPLEQYF.

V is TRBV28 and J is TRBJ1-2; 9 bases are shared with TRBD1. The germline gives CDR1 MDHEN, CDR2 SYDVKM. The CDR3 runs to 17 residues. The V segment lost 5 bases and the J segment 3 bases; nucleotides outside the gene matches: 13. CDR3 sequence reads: CASSLPGTGSLDYGYTF. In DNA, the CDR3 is TGTGCCAGCAGTCTACCCGGGACAGGGTCCCTAGACTATGGCTACACCTTC.

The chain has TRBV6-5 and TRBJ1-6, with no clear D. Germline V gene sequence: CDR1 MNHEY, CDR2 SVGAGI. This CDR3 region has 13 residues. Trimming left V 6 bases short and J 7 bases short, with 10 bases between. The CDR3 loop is CASRPTANSPLHF. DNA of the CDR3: TGTGCCAGCAGACCCACTGCAAATTCACCCCTCCACTTT.

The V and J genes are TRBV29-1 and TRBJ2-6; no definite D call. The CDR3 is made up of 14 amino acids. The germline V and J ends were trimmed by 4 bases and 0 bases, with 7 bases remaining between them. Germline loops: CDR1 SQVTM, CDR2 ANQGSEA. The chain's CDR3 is CSVGLPSGANVLTF. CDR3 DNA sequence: TGCAGCGTTGGACTGCCCTCTGGGGCCAACGTCCTGACTTTC.

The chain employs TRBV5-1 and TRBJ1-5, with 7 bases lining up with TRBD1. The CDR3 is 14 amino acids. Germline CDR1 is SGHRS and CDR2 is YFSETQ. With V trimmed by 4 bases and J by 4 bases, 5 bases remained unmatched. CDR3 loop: CASSLGTENQPQHF. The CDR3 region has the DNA TGCGCCAGCAGCCTGGGGACAGAGAATCAGCCCCAGCATTTT.

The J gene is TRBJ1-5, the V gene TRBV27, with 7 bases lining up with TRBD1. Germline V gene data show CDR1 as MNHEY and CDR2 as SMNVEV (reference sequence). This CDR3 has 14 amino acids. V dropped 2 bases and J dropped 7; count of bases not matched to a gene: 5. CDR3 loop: CASSLGGGGQPQHF. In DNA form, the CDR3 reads TGTGCCAGCAGTTTAGGAGGGGGCGGACAGCCCCAGCATTTT.

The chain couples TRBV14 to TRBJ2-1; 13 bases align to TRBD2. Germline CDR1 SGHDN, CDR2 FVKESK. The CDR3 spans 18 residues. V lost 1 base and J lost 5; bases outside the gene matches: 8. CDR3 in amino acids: CASSQVRWTSGGNNEQFF. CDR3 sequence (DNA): TGTGCCAGCAGCCAAGTGAGATGGACTAGCGGGGGAAACAATGAGCAGTTCTTC.

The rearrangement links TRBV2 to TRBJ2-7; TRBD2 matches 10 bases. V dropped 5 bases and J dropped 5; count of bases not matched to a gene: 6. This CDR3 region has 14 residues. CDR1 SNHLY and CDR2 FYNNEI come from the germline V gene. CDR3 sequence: CASSFSGRSDEQYF. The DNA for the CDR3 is TGTGCCAGCAGTTTTAGCGGGAGGAGTGACGAGCAGTACTTC. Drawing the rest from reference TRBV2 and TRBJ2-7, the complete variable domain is EPEVTQTPSHQVTQMGQEVILRCVPISNHLYFYWYRQILGQKVEFLVSFYNNEISEKSEIFDDQFSVERPDGSNFTLKIRSTKLEDSAMYFCASSFSGRSDEQYFGPGTRLTVT.

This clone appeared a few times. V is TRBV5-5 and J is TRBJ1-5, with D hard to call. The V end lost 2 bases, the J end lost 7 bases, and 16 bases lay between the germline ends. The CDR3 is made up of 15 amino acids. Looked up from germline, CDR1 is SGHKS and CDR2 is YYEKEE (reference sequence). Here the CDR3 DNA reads TGTGCCAGCAGCTTCGGCTCCATCGCGGGACAGCCCCAGCATTTT. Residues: CASSFGSIAGQPQHF.

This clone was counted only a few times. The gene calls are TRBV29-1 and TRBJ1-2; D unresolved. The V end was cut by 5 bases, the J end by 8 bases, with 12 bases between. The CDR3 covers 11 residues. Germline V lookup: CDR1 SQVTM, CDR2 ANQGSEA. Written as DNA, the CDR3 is TGCAGCGTTTCCGGGGATGGAGGCTACACCTTC. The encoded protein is CSVSGDGGYTF.

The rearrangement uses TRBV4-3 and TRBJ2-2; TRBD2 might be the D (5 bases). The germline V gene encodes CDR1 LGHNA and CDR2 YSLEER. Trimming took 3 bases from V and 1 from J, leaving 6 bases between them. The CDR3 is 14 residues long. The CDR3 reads CASSHAGNTGELFF. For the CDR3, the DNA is TGCGCCAGCAGCCACGCGGGGAACACCGGGGAGCTGTTTTTT.

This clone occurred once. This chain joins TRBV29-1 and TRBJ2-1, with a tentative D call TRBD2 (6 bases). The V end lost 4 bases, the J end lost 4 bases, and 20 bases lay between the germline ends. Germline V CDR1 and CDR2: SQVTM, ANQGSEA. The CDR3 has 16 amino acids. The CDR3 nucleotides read TGCAGCGTTGTTTCGCGGGGAGAAATCCTTTACAATGAGCAGTTCTTC. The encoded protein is CSVVSRGEILYNEQFF.

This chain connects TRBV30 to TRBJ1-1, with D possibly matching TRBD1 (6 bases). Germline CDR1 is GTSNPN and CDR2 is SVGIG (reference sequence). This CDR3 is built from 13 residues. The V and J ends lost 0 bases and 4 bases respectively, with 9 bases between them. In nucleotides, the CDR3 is TGTGCCTGGAGTGTAGGGGGTCGCACTGAAGCTTTCTTT. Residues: CAWSVGGRTEAFF.

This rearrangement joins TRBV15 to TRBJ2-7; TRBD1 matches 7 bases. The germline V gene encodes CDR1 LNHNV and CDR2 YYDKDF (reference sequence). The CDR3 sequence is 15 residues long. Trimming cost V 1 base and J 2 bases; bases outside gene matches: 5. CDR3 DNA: TGTGCCACCAGCAGAGGAGGGGGCGCCCCCTACGAGCAGTACTTC. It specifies CATSRGGGAPYEQYF. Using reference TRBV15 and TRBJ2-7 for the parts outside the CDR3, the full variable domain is DAMVIQNPRYQVTQFGKPVTLSCSQTLNHNVMYWYQQKSSQAPKLLFHYYDKDFNNEADTPDNFQSRRPNTSFCFLDIRSPGLGDTAMYLCATSRGGGAPYEQYFGPGTRLTVT.

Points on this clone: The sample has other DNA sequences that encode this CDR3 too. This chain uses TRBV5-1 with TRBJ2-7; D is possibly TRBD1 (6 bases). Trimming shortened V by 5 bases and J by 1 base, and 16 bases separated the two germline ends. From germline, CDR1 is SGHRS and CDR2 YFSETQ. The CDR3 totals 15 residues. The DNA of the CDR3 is TGCGCCAGCAGGGCGAACCGGGACACGTCCTACGAGCAGTACTTC. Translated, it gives CASRANRDTSYEQYF.

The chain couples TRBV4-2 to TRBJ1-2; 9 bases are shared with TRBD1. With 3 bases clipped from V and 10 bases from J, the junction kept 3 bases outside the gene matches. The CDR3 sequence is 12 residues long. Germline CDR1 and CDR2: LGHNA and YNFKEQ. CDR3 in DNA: TGTGCCAGCAGCCAGTGGACAGGGGACTACACCTTC. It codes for CASSQWTGDYTF.

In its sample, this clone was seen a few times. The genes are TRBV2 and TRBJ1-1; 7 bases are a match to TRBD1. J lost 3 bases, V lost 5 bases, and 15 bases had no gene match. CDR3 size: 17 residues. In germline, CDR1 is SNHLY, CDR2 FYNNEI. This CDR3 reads CASSPRGGGQADTEAFF. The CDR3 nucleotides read TGTGCCAGCAGTCCTCGAGGAGGGGGCCAGGCGGACACTGAAGCTTTCTTT.

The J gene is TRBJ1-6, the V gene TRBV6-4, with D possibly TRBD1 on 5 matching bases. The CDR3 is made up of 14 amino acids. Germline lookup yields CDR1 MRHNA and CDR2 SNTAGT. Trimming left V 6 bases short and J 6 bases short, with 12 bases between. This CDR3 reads CASSENRGNSPLHF. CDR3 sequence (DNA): TGTGCCAGCAGCGAAAATAGGGGTAATTCACCCCTCCACTTT.

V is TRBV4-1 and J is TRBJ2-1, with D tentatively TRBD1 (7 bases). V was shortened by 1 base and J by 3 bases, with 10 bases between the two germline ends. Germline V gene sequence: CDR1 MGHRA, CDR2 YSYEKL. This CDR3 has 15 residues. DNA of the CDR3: TGCGCCAGCAGCCAAGGGCGGGACAGCTACAATGAGCAGTTCTTC. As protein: CASSQGRDSYNEQFF.

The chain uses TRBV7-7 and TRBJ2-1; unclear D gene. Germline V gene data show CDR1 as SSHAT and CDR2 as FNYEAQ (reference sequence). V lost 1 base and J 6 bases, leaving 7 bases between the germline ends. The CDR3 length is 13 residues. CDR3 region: CASSLEARNEQFF. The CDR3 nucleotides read TGTGCCAGCAGCTTAGAAGCCCGCAATGAGCAGTTCTTC.